This TCR beta chain is from a study of CD4 T cells in relation to SARS-CoV-2 and coronaviruses. Study in general: PBMCs were cultured with antigen for less than twelve days before TCR beta sequencing.

From germline, CDR1 is KGHSH and CDR2 LQKENI. The junction had 12 bases not matched to a gene; V was cut back by 2 bases and J by 12 bases. This CDR3 spans 16 amino acids. TCRdb's table, derived via immunoSEQ multiplex PCR, lists solely in-frame clones and lacks some. The sample has 36,000 or so clones, more than 60% seen once. Concerning this clone itself: Its antigen is unidentified.

Sequenced material: memory CD4+ T cells from PBMCs, cultured in vitro. The origin of this receptor is an adult with COVID-19. This sequence joins TRBV18 and TRBJ2-1; 11 positions agree with TRBD2. CDR3 nucleotides: TGTGCCAGCTCACCAGGGTCGAGACTAGCGGGATGGGCGCAGTTCTTC. Translation gives CASSPGSRLAGWAQFF.